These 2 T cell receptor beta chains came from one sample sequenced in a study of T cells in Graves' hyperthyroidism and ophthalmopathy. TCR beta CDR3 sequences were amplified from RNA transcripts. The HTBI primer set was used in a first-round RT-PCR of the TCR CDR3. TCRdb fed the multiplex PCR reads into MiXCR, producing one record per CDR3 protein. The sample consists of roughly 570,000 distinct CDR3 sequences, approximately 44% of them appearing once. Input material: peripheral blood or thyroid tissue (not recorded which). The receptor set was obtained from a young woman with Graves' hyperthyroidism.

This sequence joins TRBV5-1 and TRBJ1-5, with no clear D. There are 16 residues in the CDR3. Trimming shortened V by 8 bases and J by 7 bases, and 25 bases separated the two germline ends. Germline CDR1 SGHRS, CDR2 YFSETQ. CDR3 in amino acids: CASFFLATGLGQPQHF. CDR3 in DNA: TGCGCCAGTTTCTTTCTAGCGACCGGCTTGGGGCAGCCCCAGCATTTT.

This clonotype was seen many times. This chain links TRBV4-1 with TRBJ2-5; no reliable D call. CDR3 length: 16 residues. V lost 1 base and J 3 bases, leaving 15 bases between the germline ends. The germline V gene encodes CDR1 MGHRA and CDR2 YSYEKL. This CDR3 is CASSQVRAGPKETQYF. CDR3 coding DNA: TGCGCCAGCAGCCAAGTTAGGGCAGGACCCAAAGAGACCCAGTACTTC.